These 14 T cell receptor beta chains share one sample of origin, sequenced in a study of blood T cell repertoires in COVID-19. Repertoires were generated with immunoSEQ multiplex PCR, while TCRdb's copy carries only in-frame clones and drops some. The data contain about 210,000 clones, about four fifths of them singletons. Sequenced material: peripheral blood. The receptors shown here come from a woman aged 35 to 49 with acute or convalescent COVID-19.

The J gene is TRBJ2-2, the V gene TRBV2; D is uncertain. The CDR3 spans 10 residues. Germline V CDR1 and CDR2: SNHLY, FYNNEI. Deletions cut 9 bases from V and 7 bases from J, with 6 bases between. CDR3 loop: CASGGGELFF. The DNA of the CDR3 is TGTGCCAGTGGCGGCGGGGAGCTGTTTTTT.

This clone was observed a handful of times. The V call is TRBV29-1, the J call TRBJ1-2; TRBD1 matches 7 bases. The CDR3 is 12 amino acids. Germline V CDR1 and CDR2: SQVTM, ANQGSEA. J was trimmed by 2 bases and V by 6 bases; bases with no gene match: 3. CDR3 amino acids: CSVGTENYGYTF. In nucleotides, the CDR3 is TGCAGCGTCGGGACAGAGAACTATGGCTACACCTTC.

This chain links TRBV5-4 with TRBJ2-3, with D tentatively TRBD2 (5 bases). Germline assignment: CDR1 SGHNT and CDR2 YYREEE (reference sequence). This CDR3 contains 14 residues. V was shortened by 0 bases and J by 2 bases, with 7 bases between the two germline ends. The CDR3 spells CASSLAGSTDTQYF. Written as DNA, the CDR3 is TGTGCCAGCAGCTTGGCGGGGTCCACAGATACGCAGTATTTT.

CDR3 bases: TGTGCCAGCAGTTACGGCCTAGCAGACACAGATACGCAGTATTTT. Protein sequence: CASSYGLADTDTQYF. This chain links TRBV6-2 or TRBV6-3 with TRBJ2-3; possibly TRBD2 for D (5 bases). Germline CDR1 MNHEY, CDR2 SVGEGT. Trimming stripped 2 bases from V and 2 bases from J, with 11 bases between. The CDR3 spans 15 residues.

This clone was observed a handful of times. CDR3 in DNA: TGTGCCTGGAAAAGGGCGGACACCTTCACTGAAGCTTTCTTT. It encodes CAWKRADTFTEAFF. The chain joins TRBV30 to TRBJ1-1, with a weak D call TRBD1 (5 bases). There are 14 residues in the CDR3. The V gene lost 4 bases and the J gene lost 4 bases, with 16 bases spanning the gap. Germline V gene lookup returns CDR1 GTSNPN and CDR2 SVGIG (reference sequence).

The chain carries TRBV6-5 and TRBJ2-7; 9 nucleotides line up with TRBD2. Trimming at V came to 4 bases and at J to 3 bases, leaving 10 bases not matched to a gene. This CDR3 is built from 16 residues. Per germline, CDR1 MNHEY and CDR2 SVGAGI. This CDR3 reads CASSWRATSGFYEQYF. The CDR3, as DNA: TGTGCCAGCAGTTGGCGCGCGACTAGCGGATTCTACGAGCAGTACTTC.

This chain uses TRBV29-1 with TRBJ1-2; no clear D gene. Germline CDR1 and CDR2: SQVTM and ANQGSEA. The CDR3 sequence is 11 residues long. Trimming stripped 3 bases from V and 7 bases from J, with 9 bases between. Here the CDR3 DNA reads TGCAGCGTTGACGGGGTTAGTGGCTACACCTTC. It translates to CSVDGVSGYTF.

The rearrangement joins TRBV14 to TRBJ1-2; 10 positions match TRBD1. Germline values: CDR1 SGHDN, CDR2 FVKESK. The CDR3 totals 15 residues. V dropped 4 bases and J dropped 4; count of bases not matched to a gene: 6. CDR3 in amino acids: CASSPWTGGAYGYTF. CDR3 DNA: TGTGCCAGCAGCCCCTGGACAGGGGGAGCCTATGGCTACACCTTC.

The rearrangement joins TRBV2 to TRBJ1-4; D is perhaps TRBD1 (6 bases). The CDR3 is made up of 15 amino acids. V was clipped by 5 bases and J by 0 bases, with 10 bases between them. CDR1 is SNHLY and CDR2 is FYNNEI in the germline V gene. The CDR3 protein is CASSPTGSTNEKLFF. In DNA, the CDR3 is TGTGCCAGCAGTCCCACAGGGTCAACTAATGAAAAACTGTTTTTT.

V is TRBV10-3 and J is TRBJ1-1; possibly TRBD1 for D (6 bases). Germline V lookup: CDR1 ENHRY, CDR2 SYGVKD. V lost 6 bases to trimming and J lost 5 bases, with 22 bases between them. The CDR3 spans 16 residues. The CDR3 loop is CAISPIKGNRVTEAFF. The CDR3 DNA is TGTGCCATCAGCCCGATAAAGGGCAACAGGGTAACTGAAGCTTTCTTT.

The rearrangement joins TRBV11-2 to TRBJ2-5; 13 bases are a match to TRBD2. V was pared by 0 bases and J by 4 bases, with 8 bases of the junction left unmatched. The CDR3 contains 18 residues. Germline CDR1 is SGHAT and CDR2 is FQNNGV. CDR3 DNA: TGTGCCAGCAGCTTAGAACTAGCGGGAGGGTCCGAAGGAGAGACCCAGTACTTC. Translated: CASSLELAGGSEGETQYF.

The chain couples TRBV6-5 to TRBJ2-1; 7 bases align to TRBD2. From germline, CDR1 is MNHEY and CDR2 SVGAGI. Trimming at V came to 4 bases and at J to 3 bases, leaving 6 bases not matched to a gene. The CDR3 extends over 15 amino acids. CDR3 DNA sequence: TGTGCCAGCAGTTTATCCGGGACTATCTACAATGAGCAGTTCTTC. It codes for CASSLSGTIYNEQFF.

The chain employs TRBV6-2 or TRBV6-3 and TRBJ1-6; D is unclear. This CDR3 region has 15 residues. CDR1 is MNHEY and CDR2 is SVGEGT in the germline V gene. The V end lost 5 bases, the J end lost 3 bases, and 11 bases lay between the germline ends. The CDR3 nucleotides are TGTGCCAGCAGTCCCAGAGACTACTATAATTCACCCCTCCACTTT. Amino acids: CASSPRDYYNSPLHF.

V is TRBV7-2 and J is TRBJ2-7; a weak D match, TRBD2 (6 bases). Trimming cost V 0 bases and J 7 bases, with 10 bases left between them. CDR3 length: 13 residues. Germline CDR1 and CDR2: SGHTA and FQGNSA. In DNA form, the CDR3 reads TGTGCCAGCAGCTTAGCGCTGCGGGGAGAGCAGTACTTC. Encoded protein: CASSLALRGEQYF. The variable domain in full, with the rest retrieved from reference TRBV7-2 and TRBJ2-7, is GAGVSQSPSNKVTEKGKDVELRCDPISGHTALYWYRQSLGQGLEFLIYFQGNSAPDKSGLPSDRFSAERTGGSVSTLTIQRTQQEDSAVYLCASSLALRGEQYFGPGTRLTVT.